This TCR beta chain came from a study of T cell changes during pregnancy in multiple sclerosis. The CDR3 extends over 16 amino acids. V lost 2 bases to trimming and J lost 5 bases, with 17 bases between them. The V gene's germline CDR1 is KGHSH and CDR2 LQKENI. Assay: immunoSEQ multiplex PCR; the TCRdb copy retains only in-frame clones and omits some. The sample carries over 40,000 clones, 88% recorded once. The chain links TRBV18 to TRBJ2-3; D possibly corresponds to TRBD1 (6 bases). The source was CD4+ T cells from peripheral blood mononuclear cells, collected in the second trimester of pregnancy. This sequence originates from a female donor with multiple sclerosis, enrolled in a pregnancy study. The CDR3 reads CASSPIGQITQDTQYF. The DNA of the CDR3 is TGTGCCAGCTCACCAATCGGACAGATAACACAAGATACGCAGTATTTT.